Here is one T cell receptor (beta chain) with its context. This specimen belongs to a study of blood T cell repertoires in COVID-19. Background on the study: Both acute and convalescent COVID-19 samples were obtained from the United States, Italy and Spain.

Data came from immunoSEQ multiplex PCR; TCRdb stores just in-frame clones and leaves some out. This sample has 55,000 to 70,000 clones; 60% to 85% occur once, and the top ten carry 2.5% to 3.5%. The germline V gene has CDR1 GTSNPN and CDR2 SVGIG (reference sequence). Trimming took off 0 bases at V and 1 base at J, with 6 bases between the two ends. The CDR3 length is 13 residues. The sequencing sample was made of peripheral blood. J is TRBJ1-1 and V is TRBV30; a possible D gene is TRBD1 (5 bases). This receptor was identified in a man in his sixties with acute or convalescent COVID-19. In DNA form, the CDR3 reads TGTGCCTGGAGTGTACAGGAGAACACTGAAGCTTTCTTT. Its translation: CAWSVQENTEAFF.